The present T cell receptor beta chain was sequenced within a study of T-cell reconstitution after alpha-beta-depleted transplantation in children. This clonotype has a handful of counts. TCRbeta library preparation incorporated unique molecular identifiers. TCRdb redid the calling of the PCR reads with MiXCR, one entry per CDR3 protein. In the table there are some 600,000 distinct CDR3 sequences, 16% of which are singletons. The TCR originated in a human donor who donated a stem cell graft to a child with acute myeloid leukemia. Sequenced material: PBMCs from the stem cell graft donor, taken from the stem cell graft.

In nucleotides, the CDR3 is TGTGCCAGCAGCCGTGCCGCGGGAGAGGCTGAAGCTTTCTTT. Protein sequence: CASSRAAGEAEAFF. The V and J genes are TRBV7-8 and TRBJ1-1, with unresolved D. Trimming left V 5 bases short and J 6 bases short, with 16 bases between. The V gene's germline CDR1 is SGHVS and CDR2 FQNEAQ. The CDR3 covers 14 residues.